This TCR beta chain was recovered during a study of blood T cell repertoires in COVID-19. Study-level information: Spain, Italy and the United States supplied samples that represented acute and convalescent COVID-19. In each case, the material was cDNA or gDNA derived from T cells, B-cell-depleted T cells, or PBMCs.

Authors' processing steps: Quantification of nucleated cells was approximated via reference gene primer amplification. This table comes from immunoSEQ multiplex PCR, and its TCRdb copy is limited to in-frame clones, with some not included. For V, J and clone size, that table is used; D and trimming come from the DNA. The sample records roughly 330,000 clones, about 87% being singletons. Enrolled through a virtual design, the participants were between roughly 18 and 90 years of age and came from under 30 US areas. Germline V gives CDR1 MDHEN, CDR2 SYDVKM. The CDR3 sequence is 14 residues long. V dropped 3 bases and J dropped 1 base, with 7 bases sitting between them.

V usage is TRBV28 and J usage is TRBJ1-5; D uncertain. The sequenced sample was PBMCs or T cells enriched from blood (not recorded which). The TCR originated in a woman in her 30s who had recovered from COVID-19. CDR3 DNA: TGTGCCAGCAGTTTTCCAGGCAGCAATCAGCCCCAGCATTTT. Translation gives CASSFPGSNQPQHF.